This entry features one TCR beta chain sequence. The data stem from a study of T-cell memory formation after mild COVID-19. MiXCR, applied by TCRdb to the 5' RACE reads, yields one record per CDR3 protein. The profile shows roughly 300,000 distinct CDR3 sequences, roughly 16% of them singletons. This CDR3 comprises 13 residues. The V gene lost 8 bases and the J gene lost 5 bases, with 15 bases spanning the gap. CDR1 WNHNN and CDR2 SYGVQD come from the germline V gene (reference sequence). The sample comprised PBMCs or a T cell subset sorted from them (not recorded which). The chain uses TRBV10-1 and TRBJ1-2; D is ambiguous. This TCR was recovered from a man between 18 and 35 years old who had mild COVID-19 (a few samples of this study predate the infection). Cell type and time point are not known. Here the CDR3 reads CASSNGASYGYTF. CDR3 in DNA: TGCGCCAGCTCTAACGGAGCTTCGTATGGCTACACCTTC.